A single sample is the source of the 23 T cell receptor beta chains below, sequenced in a study of a mutant IDH1 vaccine in newly diagnosed glioma. Repertoires were generated with immunoSEQ multiplex PCR, while TCRdb's copy carries only in-frame clones and drops some. The table records roughly 30,000 clones, roughly 90% of them present only once. These receptors have no identified antigens. Time point here: week 5, during vaccination. A single vaccine dose contained 300 ug of mutant IDH1 20-mer peptide, and topical imiquimod was used with it. Sequenced material: peripheral blood mononuclear cells (PBMCs), taken from a glioma patient whose treatment included an IDH1 peptide vaccine. All receptors come from a woman in her 40s with glioma. Some clones in this sample may be carry-over from other donors' samples.

The gene calls are TRBV9 and TRBJ2-1; a weak D match, TRBD2 (5 bases). With 4 bases removed from V and 2 bases from J, the gap between germline ends came to 13 bases. The CDR3 has 15 amino acids. Germline CDR1 and CDR2: SGDLS and YYNGEE. The CDR3 bases are TGTGCCAGCAGCCCTAGAGCGGTTACCTACAATGAGCAGTTCTTC. Amino acids: CASSPRAVTYNEQFF.

CDR3 region: CASSLTGPDTQYF. CDR3 DNA: TGTGCCAGCAGCTTAACGGGACCAGATACGCAGTATTTT. The V and J genes are TRBV7-3 and TRBJ2-3; D is possibly TRBD1 or TRBD2 (5 bases each). This CDR3 comprises 13 residues. The germline CDR1 and CDR2 sequences are SGHTA and FQGTGA. The germline V and J ends were trimmed by 0 bases and 4 bases, with 5 bases remaining between them.

This chain links TRBV10-3 with TRBJ2-2; D is unresolved. CDR1 ENHRY and CDR2 SYGVKD come from the germline V gene. The CDR3 length is 13 residues. The V and J ends lost 7 bases and 0 bases respectively, with 6 bases between them. CDR3 sequence reads: CAITSANTGELFF. In nucleotides, the CDR3 is TGTGCCATCACGTCCGCGAACACCGGGGAGCTGTTTTTT.

The chain joins TRBV27 to TRBJ2-6, with D perhaps matching TRBD1 or TRBD2 (5 bases each). This CDR3 is 17 amino acids long. The germline CDR1 and CDR2 sequences are MNHEY and SMNVEV (reference sequence). V lost 2 bases, J lost 0 bases, and 11 bases lay in between. The chain's CDR3 is CASSLIGTTSGANVLTF. The CDR3, as DNA: TGTGCCAGCAGTTTAATCGGGACCACCTCTGGGGCCAACGTCCTGACTTTC.

The gene calls are TRBV9 and TRBJ2-2, with unresolved D. CDR1 and CDR2 (germline): SGDLS, YYNGEE. Trimming cost V 0 bases and J 4 bases, with 4 bases left between them. This CDR3 spans 13 amino acids. The CDR3 protein is CASSVGSTGELFF. The CDR3 DNA reads as TGTGCCAGCAGCGTAGGAAGCACCGGGGAGCTGTTTTTT.

The chain is built from TRBV7-8 and TRBJ2-6; 9 bases agree with TRBD1. The CDR3 covers 20 residues. V lost 1 base to trimming and J lost 4 bases; unmatched junction nucleotides: 14. Germline CDR1 reads SGHVS; CDR2 reads FQNEAQ. In nucleotides, the CDR3 is TGTGCCAGCAGCTTAGAAAGGGCGTACAGGGGGCTAGGCGGGGCCAACGTCCTGACTTTC. Residues: CASSLERAYRGLGGANVLTF.

The gene calls are TRBV28 and TRBJ2-2, with D unresolved. The germline gives CDR1 MDHEN, CDR2 SYDVKM. Trimming cost V 1 base and J 2 bases, with 17 bases left between them. The CDR3 runs to 18 residues. For the CDR3, the DNA is TGTGCCAGCAGTTTATTTCTCCCCACCGGAACTAACACCGGGGAGCTGTTTTTT. It is translated as CASSLFLPTGTNTGELFF.

This clone was seen only once. The V gene is TRBV5-8, the J gene TRBJ2-2; 11 nucleotides match TRBD1. J gave up 7 bases and V 4 bases, and 9 bases lay outside the gene matches. This CDR3 contains 16 residues. Germline CDR1 and CDR2: SGHTS and YDEGEE. The CDR3 sequence: CASSRGQGAPIGELFF. In DNA, the CDR3 is TGTGCCAGCAGCCGCGGACAGGGGGCGCCGATCGGGGAGCTGTTTTTT.

This chain connects TRBV1 to TRBJ2-3; the tabulated D call, TRBD2, remains unverified against the DNA. TRBV1 is labeled a pseudogene. The CDR3 totals 16 residues. The DNA of the CDR3 is TGCACCAGCAGCCAAATCCTACAGCGGCGCACAGATACGCAGTATTTT. This gives the protein CTSSQILQRRTDTQYF.

This sequence joins TRBV7-2 and TRBJ1-3; possible D gene TRBD1, 6 bases. The CDR3 sequence is 14 residues long. The V end lost 6 bases, the J end lost 4 bases, and 13 bases lay between the germline ends. Per the germline V gene, CDR1 is SGHTA and CDR2 is FQGNSA. This CDR3 is CASRDTGFGNTIYF. The CDR3 DNA follows: TGTGCCAGCAGGGATACAGGGTTCGGAAACACCATATATTTT.

V is TRBV6-1 and J is TRBJ2-7; 9 bases map to TRBD2. The CDR3 totals 15 residues. V lost 0 bases, J lost 4 bases, and 4 bases stayed unmatched. In germline, CDR1 is MNHNS, CDR2 SASEGT. The CDR3 DNA sequence: TGTGCCAGCAGTGAAGCTTTAGCGGGAGCGTACGAGCAGTACTTC. Protein: CASSEALAGAYEQYF.

The V and J genes are TRBV15 and TRBJ2-3, with 10 bases that match TRBD2. V was clipped by 3 bases and J by 6 bases; unmatched bases: 9. Germline CDR1 is LNHNV and CDR2 is YYDKDF (reference sequence). The CDR3 loop spans 16 amino acids. The CDR3 here is CATSREGTSEGDTQYF. CDR3 nucleotides: TGTGCCACCAGCAGGGAGGGGACTAGCGAGGGGGATACGCAGTATTTT.

The chain uses TRBV11-2 and TRBJ1-2; the D is unclear. The CDR3 length is 19 residues. Per the germline V gene, CDR1 is SGHAT and CDR2 is FQNNGV. Trimming took off 2 bases at V and 0 bases at J, with 22 bases between the two ends. In DNA form, the CDR3 reads TGTGCCAGCAGCTTATGGGGTCGCGTCCATTACATAGCTAACTATGGCTACACCTTC. Translated, it gives CASSLWGRVHYIANYGYTF.

The chain is built from TRBV6-5 and TRBJ1-4; D is undetermined. The CDR3 consists of 13 residues. The V and J ends lost 8 bases and 7 bases respectively, with 14 bases between them. In germline, CDR1 is MNHEY, CDR2 SVGAGI. CDR3: CASGRARGEKLFF. As DNA, the CDR3 is TGTGCCAGCGGACGAGCTCGGGGTGAAAAACTGTTTTTT.

A few counts support this clone. The rearrangement uses TRBV6-5 and TRBJ2-1; 8 bases align to TRBD2. Germline CDR1 is MNHEY and CDR2 is SVGAGI. The length of the CDR3 is 14 residues. Trimming cost V 3 bases and J 7 bases; bases outside gene matches: 5. The CDR3 reads CASSYTTSANEQFF. The CDR3 DNA sequence: TGTGCCAGCAGTTATACGACTAGCGCGAATGAGCAGTTCTTC.

The rearrangement links TRBV7-6 to TRBJ2-3; 8 positions match TRBD1. This CDR3 contains 16 residues. Germline-derived CDR1 and CDR2 are SGHVS and FNYEAQ. J gave up 0 bases and V 5 bases, and 7 bases lay outside the gene matches. CDR3 DNA sequence: TGTGCCAGCAGCCCAACAGGGGGGACTAGCACAGATACGCAGTATTTT. Its protein product is CASSPTGGTSTDTQYF.

The J gene is TRBJ1-2, the V gene TRBV9; possible D gene TRBD1, 6 bases. This CDR3 comprises 14 residues. Germline V CDR1 and CDR2: SGDLS, YYNGEE. The germline V and J ends were trimmed by 4 bases and 6 bases, with 16 bases remaining between them. In DNA, the CDR3 is TGTGCCAGCAGCCCAGGGGACTCTCGCGATGGCTACACCTTC. It codes for CASSPGDSRDGYTF.

This chain uses TRBV20-1 with TRBJ2-1, with a possible D match to TRBD2 (6 bases). The CDR3 extends over 11 amino acids. The V gene lost 5 bases and the J gene lost 7 bases, with 9 bases spanning the gap. Looked up from germline, CDR1 is DFQATT and CDR2 is SNEGSKA (reference sequence). In nucleotides, the CDR3 is TGCAGTGCTCGGAGGGATAATGAGCAGTTCTTC. As protein: CSARRDNEQFF.

The rearrangement uses TRBV7-9 and TRBJ2-7; no firm D call. CDR1 SEHNR and CDR2 FQNEAQ come from the germline V gene (reference sequence). This CDR3 contains 14 residues. Between the trimmed V and J ends, which lost 6 bases and 0 bases, there was a span of 12 bases. In nucleotides, the CDR3 is TGTGCCAGCAGTCCCCCGGGCCGCTCCTACGAGCAGTACTTC. It encodes CASSPPGRSYEQYF.

This chain connects TRBV28 to TRBJ2-3, with D perhaps matching TRBD1 (6 bases). Per germline, CDR1 MDHEN and CDR2 SYDVKM. This CDR3 is 13 amino acids long. V shed 3 bases and J shed 4 bases, with 8 bases lying between them. The CDR3 sequence is CASSFRTADTQYF. The CDR3 DNA reads as TGTGCCAGCAGTTTTCGGACAGCAGATACGCAGTATTTT.

This chain joins TRBV28 and TRBJ2-1; D might be TRBD1 (6 bases). CDR1 MDHEN and CDR2 SYDVKM come from the germline V gene. The V and J ends lost 6 bases and 4 bases respectively, with 7 bases between them. The CDR3 loop spans 12 amino acids. The CDR3 protein is CASSRGYNEQFF. In DNA, the CDR3 is TGTGCCAGCAGCAGGGGTTACAATGAGCAGTTCTTC. The full variable domain, completed using reference TRBV28 and TRBJ2-1, is DVKVTQSSRYLVKRTGEKVFLECVQDMDHENMFWYRQDPGLGLRLIYFSYDVKMKEKGDIPEGYSVSREKKERFSLILESASTNQTSMYLCASSRGYNEQFFGPGTRLTVL.

This clone was counted only a few times. The chain links TRBV15 to TRBJ2-2; D is perhaps TRBD1 (6 bases). The germline CDR1 and CDR2 sequences are LNHNV and YYDKDF (reference sequence). V was shortened by 5 bases and J by 7 bases, with 11 bases between the two germline ends. This CDR3 has 13 amino acids. CDR3 in DNA: TGTGCCACCAGCTTGGCAGGGGTCGGGGAGCTGTTTTTT. It yields the protein CATSLAGVGELFF.

The chain carries TRBV2 and TRBJ2-5, with a possible D match to TRBD2 (6 bases). The germline V gene encodes CDR1 SNHLY and CDR2 FYNNEI. The CDR3 has 13 residues. The V gene lost 4 bases and the J gene lost 5 bases, with 11 bases spanning the gap. The CDR3 region has the DNA TGTGCCAGCAGTGGACTAGTAAGGGAGACCCAGTACTTC. Amino acids: CASSGLVRETQYF. The full variable domain, rest sourced from reference TRBV2 and TRBJ2-5, is EPEVTQTPSHQVTQMGQEVILRCVPISNHLYFYWYRQILGQKVEFLVSFYNNEISEKSEIFDDQFSVERPDGSNFTLKIRSTKLEDSAMYFCASSGLVRETQYFGPGTRLLVL.